This T cell receptor beta chain emerged from a study of blood T cell repertoires in COVID-19. About the research overall: PBMCs, B-cell-depleted T cells, or T cells were the source of the cDNA or gDNA that made up the material.

Participant ages covered roughly 18 to 89 years across about two dozen US areas. People in the exposed group encountered a COVID-19 case within 2 weeks before entering the study. A note on this clone: One end of the junction varies from germline; a read error may be responsible.

The CDR3 length is 18 residues. The V gene's germline CDR1 is SGHRS and CDR2 YFSETQ. In the original processing: Reference gene primer amplification gave estimated nucleated cell counts. The repertoire was sequenced with immunoSEQ multiplex PCR; TCRdb's copy has only in-frame clones and lacks some. The DNA gave D and trimming, while V, J and clone size come from that table. The top ten hold roughly an eighth of the sample, which has about 180,000 clones, approximately 80% seen once. The material sequenced was PBMCs or T cells enriched from blood (not recorded which). The chain recombines TRBV5-1 with TRBJ2-2, with D possibly being TRBD1 (7 bases). This TCR was recovered from a man between 60 and 75 years old who had been exposed to COVID-19. The CDR3 loop reads CASSLGRRDSQNTGELFF. The DNA for the CDR3 is TGCGCCAGCAGTTTGGGAAGGCGGGACAGCCAGAACACCGGGGAGCTGTTTTTT.